This record concerns one T cell receptor (beta chain) sequence. The antigen remains unidentified. TCR cDNA received a 3' ligated oligonucleotide that carried a UMI. The entry originates in a study of naive and memory T cell subsets. Whole-study findings and limits: The RNA method is potentially sensitive to activation and differentiation changes.

The SP2 primer and nested alpha and beta constant region primers amplified ligated cDNA in four rounds. TCRdb processed the 5' RACE reads anew with MiXCR; each CDR3 protein has one entry. The sample carries more than 55,000 distinct CDR3 sequences, around 8% recorded once. CDR1 is LGHNT, CDR2 FRNRAP, per germline. The CDR3 spans 13 residues. V lost 5 bases and J 4 bases, leaving 10 bases between the germline ends. The V gene is TRBV12-5, the J gene TRBJ2-3; D may be TRBD1 (5 bases). This TCR derives from a female donor in good health. The CDR3 coding sequence is TGTGCTAGTGGTCCCCAGGGCGCAGATACGCAGTATTTT. It specifies CASGPQGADTQYF.